What follows are 5 T cell receptor beta chains derived from one specimen sequenced in a study of blood T cell repertoires in COVID-19. Profiling relied on immunoSEQ multiplex PCR, and the TCRdb table lists in-frame clones only, not all of them. The profile shows over 100,000 clones, about 79% of them singletons. Sequencing input: peripheral blood. These receptors all come from an elderly woman with acute or convalescent COVID-19.

The chain employs TRBV9 and TRBJ2-5; D perhaps matches TRBD2 (7 bases). Germline-derived CDR1 and CDR2 are SGDLS and YYNGEE. The CDR3 totals 14 residues. V dropped 4 bases and J dropped 4 bases, with 14 bases sitting between them. This CDR3 reads CASSPGVAGETQYF. The CDR3 DNA reads TGTGCCAGCAGCCCAGGGGTAGCGGGAGAGACCCAGTACTTC.

V usage is TRBV6-6 and J usage is TRBJ2-7; maybe TRBD1 (6 bases). The CDR3 has 14 residues. The germline V and J ends were trimmed by 5 bases and 5 bases, with 16 bases remaining between them. Germline V gene sequence: CDR1 MNHNY, CDR2 SVGAGI (reference sequence). CDR3 sequence reads: CASSSGRGFNEQYF. The CDR3 nucleotides read TGTGCCAGCAGTAGTGGCAGGGGATTCAACGAGCAGTACTTC.

The gene calls are TRBV5-1 and TRBJ2-3; possible D gene TRBD1, 6 bases. The germline V gene encodes CDR1 SGHRS and CDR2 YFSETQ. This CDR3 is 15 amino acids long. The V gene lost 1 base and the J gene lost 1 base, with 10 bases spanning the gap. The CDR3 DNA is TGCGCCAGCAGCTTGTGGGGGCGAGGCACAGATACGCAGTATTTT. The encoded protein is CASSLWGRGTDTQYF.

This clone was recorded only once. J is TRBJ1-4 and V is TRBV19; D is unclear. Trimming pared 3 bases from V and 8 bases from J, leaving 13 bases between. Germline values: CDR1 LNHDA, CDR2 SQIVND (reference sequence). CDR3 length: 14 amino acids. CDR3 bases: TGTGCCAGTAGTATTGGTACGCGAGGGGAAAAACTGTTTTTT. Amino acids: CASSIGTRGEKLFF.

The CDR3 here is CASSEQRGSSYEQYF. For the CDR3, the DNA is TGTGCCAGCAGTGAGCAACGAGGGTCCTCCTACGAGCAGTACTTC. The genes are TRBV2 and TRBJ2-7; a weak D match, TRBD2 (5 bases). The V gene lost 3 bases and the J gene lost 0 bases, with 12 bases spanning the gap. CDR3 length equals 15 residues. Per germline, CDR1 SNHLY and CDR2 FYNNEI.